The 31 T cell receptor beta chains below come from one sample, sequenced in a study of control samples from healthy donors and cancer patients. Data came from immunoSEQ multiplex PCR; TCRdb stores just in-frame clones and leaves some out. The sample comprises 35,000 to 45,000 clones, approximately 82% of which are singletons, and approximately 48% rests with the top ten. Source material: blood. Receptor source: a man aged 55-75 years in good health.

The chain combines TRBV29-1 with TRBJ1-1, with D perhaps matching TRBD1 (5 bases). The ends were cut back, 6 bases at V and 1 base at J, with 18 bases in the middle. The CDR3 loop spans 15 amino acids. Germline CDR1 SQVTM, CDR2 ANQGSEA. CDR3 region: CSVWGGRVGNTEAFF. The CDR3, as DNA: TGCAGCGTCTGGGGTGGCAGGGTGGGGAACACTGAAGCTTTCTTT.

The rearrangement uses TRBV7-2 and TRBJ2-6; D remains unclear. Germline CDR1 reads SGHTA; CDR2 reads FQGNSA. The CDR3 spans 15 residues. Trimming took 0 bases from V and 0 from J, leaving 3 bases between them. CDR3 residues: CASSLAGSGANVLTF. CDR3 coding DNA: TGTGCCAGCAGCTTAGCAGGCTCTGGGGCCAACGTCCTGACTTTC.

The gene calls are TRBV4-1 and TRBJ1-1; D remains unclear. The CDR3 is 14 amino acids. Germline values: CDR1 MGHRA, CDR2 YSYEKL. Trimming left V 1 base short and J 5 bases short, with 11 bases between. CDR3 sequence: CASSQVGSGTEAFF. The CDR3, as DNA: TGCGCCAGCAGCCAAGTTGGATCTGGGACTGAAGCTTTCTTT.

This clone was observed a few times. V usage is TRBV12-3 or TRBV12-4 and J usage is TRBJ1-2; D gene uncertain. Trimming left V 7 bases short and J 8 bases short, with 11 bases between. The CDR3 loop spans 11 amino acids. The chain's CDR3 is CASKAKGGYTF. CDR3 nucleotide sequence: TGTGCCAGCAAGGCCAAAGGGGGCTACACCTTC.

The J gene is TRBJ1-2, the V gene TRBV7-9, with 7 bases matching TRBD1. This CDR3 contains 15 residues. J lost 4 bases, V lost 0 bases, and 5 bases had no gene match. Per the germline V gene, CDR1 is SEHNR and CDR2 is FQNEAQ (reference sequence). The CDR3 nucleotides read TGTGCCAGCAGCTTAGCAGGGGAGGGGGCCTATGGCTACACCTTC. This codes for CASSLAGEGAYGYTF.

This sequence joins TRBV6-5 and TRBJ1-5; no firm D call. V lost 6 bases and J lost 3, with 12 bases in between. CDR1 and CDR2 from the germline V gene are MNHEY and SVGAGI. This CDR3 comprises 14 residues. In DNA, the CDR3 is TGTGCCAGCAGCCCGGGCAGATACAATCAGCCCCAGCATTTT. This encodes CASSPGRYNQPQHF.

The table lists this clone with a few counts. The genes are TRBV4-2 and TRBJ1-5; D may be TRBD1 (6 bases). Germline values: CDR1 LGHNA, CDR2 YNFKEQ. The CDR3 totals 16 residues. With 0 bases removed from V and 6 bases from J, the gap between germline ends came to 15 bases. The CDR3 sequence: CASSQDQGFPGQPQHF. CDR3 coding DNA: TGTGCCAGCAGCCAAGATCAGGGGTTCCCGGGTCAGCCCCAGCATTTT.

This sequence joins TRBV30 and TRBJ1-5, with D maybe TRBD1 (6 bases). The CDR3 is made up of 13 amino acids. The V gene's germline CDR1 is GTSNPN and CDR2 SVGIG (reference sequence). V was trimmed by 0 bases and J by 7 bases, leaving 10 bases between them. In DNA, the CDR3 is TGTGCCTGGAGTGTAGGGGGGGACCAGCCCCAGCATTTT. This encodes CAWSVGGDQPQHF.

The chain combines TRBV29-1 with TRBJ2-3, with TRBD2 matching 9 bases. The V segment lost 4 bases and the J segment 7 bases; nucleotides outside the gene matches: 6. Germline V gives CDR1 SQVTM, CDR2 ANQGSEA. The CDR3 is 13 residues long. CDR3 DNA: TGCAGCGTTGTGGCGGGAGGGCAGAATACGCAGTATTTT. This translates into CSVVAGGQNTQYF.

The rearrangement links TRBV9 to TRBJ2-3, with D perhaps matching TRBD2 (6 bases). Trimming pared 2 bases from V and 1 base from J, leaving 11 bases between. Germline CDR1 and CDR2: SGDLS and YYNGEE. The CDR3 is 15 residues long. The CDR3 spells CASSVGGAGTDTQYF. CDR3 sequence (DNA): TGTGCCAGCAGCGTGGGCGGGGCGGGCACAGATACGCAGTATTTT.

This sequence joins TRBV7-3 and TRBJ2-1; D gene uncertain. The CDR3 spans 16 residues. CDR1 SGHTA and CDR2 FQGTGA come from the germline V gene. The V end lost 5 bases, the J end lost 5 bases, and 19 bases lay between the germline ends. CDR3 protein: CASSPVGASPNNEQFF. The CDR3 DNA reads TGTGCCAGCAGCCCCGTCGGAGCGTCACCTAACAATGAGCAGTTCTTC. Full variable domain (outside the CDR3, taken from reference TRBV7-3 and TRBJ2-1): GAGVSQTPSNKVTEKGKYVELRCDPISGHTALYWYRQSLGQGPEFLIYFQGTGAADDSGLPNDRFFAVRPEGSVSTLKIQRTERGDSAVYLCASSPVGASPNNEQFFGPGTRLTVL.

The chain couples TRBV29-1 to TRBJ2-2; 10 bases are shared with TRBD2. The V gene's germline CDR1 is SQVTM and CDR2 ANQGSEA. There are 18 residues in the CDR3. V lost 4 bases and J lost 4; bases outside the gene matches: 15. CDR3 in DNA: TGCAGCGTTGGGTTGTCTCACAAGCGGGGGGGCGGCACCGGGGAGCTGTTTTTT. It translates to CSVGLSHKRGGGTGELFF.

In this sample, this clone turned up a few times. The chain employs TRBV27 and TRBJ1-1, with D hard to call. CDR1 is MNHEY and CDR2 is SMNVEV in the germline V gene (reference sequence). Between the trimmed V and J ends, which lost 7 bases and 0 bases, there was a span of 9 bases. The CDR3 covers 13 residues. Written as DNA, the CDR3 is TGTGCCAGCAAAGAGGTAATGAACACTGAAGCTTTCTTT. The encoded protein is CASKEVMNTEAFF.

The genes are TRBV7-8 and TRBJ1-1, with TRBD1 identical over 9 bases. The CDR3 spans 15 residues. V gave up 4 bases and J gave up 2 bases; unmatched junction bases: 5. The germline V gene encodes CDR1 SGHVS and CDR2 FQNEAQ. The CDR3 sequence is CASSSTGGLNTEAFF. The CDR3 DNA sequence: TGTGCCAGCAGCTCCACAGGGGGCTTAAACACTGAAGCTTTCTTT.

The V and J genes are TRBV5-4 and TRBJ2-1; D is perhaps TRBD2 (6 bases). The CDR3 sequence is 16 residues long. Germline values: CDR1 SGHNT, CDR2 YYREEE (reference sequence). V was cut by 2 bases and J by 0 bases, with 12 bases left in between. CDR3 DNA sequence: TGTGCCAGCAGCTTTGGGGCGGGGAGCTCCTACAATGAGCAGTTCTTC. Protein sequence: CASSFGAGSSYNEQFF.

The gene calls are TRBV7-8 and TRBJ1-3; D is possibly TRBD1 (5 bases). Trimming stripped 4 bases from V and 4 bases from J, with 11 bases between. CDR1 is SGHVS, CDR2 FQNEAQ, per germline. CDR3 size: 14 residues. The CDR3: CASSSRGRGNTIYF. DNA of the CDR3: TGTGCCAGCAGCTCTAGGGGTCGGGGAAACACCATATATTTT.

CDR3 DNA sequence: TGCGCCAGCAGCTCCGGACTACAAGAGACCCAGTACTTC. Residues: CASSSGLQETQYF. The chain is built from TRBV5-1 and TRBJ2-5; perhaps TRBD2 as D (6 bases). Between the trimmed V and J ends, which lost 3 bases and 2 bases, there was a span of 8 bases. Germline values: CDR1 SGHRS, CDR2 YFSETQ. The CDR3 length is 13 residues.

This clone was detected only once. The J gene is TRBJ1-6, the V gene TRBV5-6; D unclear. The length of the CDR3 is 14 residues. Germline assignment: CDR1 SGHDT and CDR2 YYEEEE. Trimming removed 0 bases at V and 13 bases at J, with 14 bases between. CDR3 residues: CASSLAQTRDPLHF. The CDR3 DNA sequence: TGTGCCAGCAGCTTGGCCCAGACTCGGGATCCCCTCCACTTT.

The V and J genes are TRBV4-3 and TRBJ2-3, with 8 bases lining up with TRBD1. Germline-derived CDR1 and CDR2 are LGHNA and YSLEER. With V trimmed by 5 bases and J by 7 bases, 14 bases remained unmatched. This CDR3 is 16 amino acids long. CDR3 nucleotides: TGCGCCAGCAGCTCTACTCCGGGACAGGCATGGAATACGCAGTATTTT. This sequence encodes CASSSTPGQAWNTQYF.

This chain links TRBV6-5 with TRBJ1-4, with 7 bases identical to TRBD1. CDR3 size: 14 residues. CDR1 is MNHEY and CDR2 is SVGAGI in the germline V gene. Losses at the gene ends were 6 bases for V and 5 bases for J; bases not matched to a gene: 6. The CDR3 loop is CASRFTGVNEKLFF. In DNA, the CDR3 is TGTGCCAGCAGATTTACAGGGGTAAATGAAAAACTGTTTTTT.

This clone was detected a few times. As DNA, the CDR3 is TGTGCCAGCAGTTCAACCGGGACAGGTTACTACGAGCAGTACTTC. Amino acid sequence: CASSSTGTGYYEQYF. V and J are TRBV28 and TRBJ2-7; 8 bases map to TRBD1. The CDR3 is 15 residues long. V was clipped by 4 bases and J by 3 bases; unmatched bases: 8. Germline V gives CDR1 MDHEN, CDR2 SYDVKM.

In this sample, this clone turned up many times. The V call is TRBV19, the J call TRBJ1-3, with D tentatively TRBD1 (5 bases). The CDR3 has 17 amino acids. The germline V gene encodes CDR1 LNHDA and CDR2 SQIVND (reference sequence). Between the trimmed V and J ends, which lost 5 bases and 4 bases, there was a span of 21 bases. CDR3 loop: CASSRTPTSTAGNTIYF. The CDR3 region has the DNA TGTGCCAGTAGTCGTACCCCAACGTCGACAGCCGGAAACACCATATATTTT.

The chain carries TRBV11-2 and TRBJ2-1; 10 bases fit TRBD1. CDR3 length: 15 residues. Germline-derived CDR1 and CDR2 are SGHAT and FQNNGV. Losses at the gene ends were 5 bases for V and 6 bases for J; bases not matched to a gene: 7. Written as DNA, the CDR3 is TGTGCCAGCAGCCTCGACAGGGGGCTTTTCAATGAGCAGTTCTTC. Protein sequence: CASSLDRGLFNEQFF. Variable domain in full (rest from reference TRBV11-2 and TRBJ2-1): EAGVAQSPRYKIIEKRQSVAFWCNPISGHATLYWYQQILGQGPKLLIQFQNNGVVDDSQLPKDRFSAERLKGVDSTLKIQPAKLEDSAVYLCASSLDRGLFNEQFFGPGTRLTVL.

This clone was found a few times. The V call is TRBV7-2, the J call TRBJ2-4; D might be TRBD1 (5 bases). Between the trimmed V and J ends, which lost 2 bases and 1 base, there was a span of 12 bases. The CDR3 is 16 residues long. Germline V gene sequence: CDR1 SGHTA, CDR2 FQGNSA. CDR3 sequence reads: CASSLFWSGAKNIQYF. The CDR3 bases are TGTGCCAGCAGCTTATTTTGGTCAGGGGCCAAAAACATTCAGTACTTC.

The chain recombines TRBV5-6 with TRBJ2-3; D possibly corresponds to TRBD2 (6 bases). The germline V and J ends were trimmed by 4 bases and 1 base, with 13 bases remaining between them. From germline, CDR1 is SGHDT and CDR2 YYEEEE. CDR3 size: 15 residues. This CDR3 is CASSRMERGTDTQYF. CDR3 sequence (DNA): TGTGCCAGCAGCCGAATGGAGCGGGGCACAGATACGCAGTATTTT.

This clone has just one count. The genes are TRBV9 and TRBJ1-6; D is uncertain. The CDR3 loop spans 16 amino acids. V was cut by 0 bases and J by 10 bases, with 17 bases left in between. CDR1 SGDLS and CDR2 YYNGEE come from the germline V gene. The chain's CDR3 is CASSVAEGLRQSPLHF. DNA for the CDR3: TGTGCCAGCAGCGTAGCTGAGGGTTTGAGGCAATCACCCCTCCACTTT.

This clone came up once. The chain employs TRBV5-1 and TRBJ1-1; 7 nucleotides line up with TRBD1. The ends lost 4 bases at V and 7 bases at J; junction bases unmatched: 13. Germline CDR1 is SGHRS and CDR2 is YFSETQ. The CDR3 contains 15 residues. The DNA of the CDR3 is TGCGCCAGCAGCCTGTATCCGGACAGGTCGAGTGAAGCTTTCTTT. Its translation is CASSLYPDRSSEAFF.

The chain combines TRBV5-4 with TRBJ1-2; D not resolved. The ends were cut back, 4 bases at V and 5 bases at J, with 12 bases in the middle. The CDR3 spans 13 residues. Looked up from germline, CDR1 is SGHNT and CDR2 is YYREEE (reference sequence). The CDR3 here is CASSVAGPYGYTF. The CDR3 coding sequence is TGTGCCAGCAGCGTGGCAGGCCCTTATGGCTACACCTTC.

The gene calls are TRBV3-1 (or the pseudogene TRBV3-2) and TRBJ2-1, with 12 bases aligning to TRBD1. Germline assignment: CDR1 LGHDT and CDR2 YNNKEL (reference sequence). The CDR3 consists of 15 residues. The ends lost 4 bases at V and 4 bases at J; junction bases unmatched: 2. CDR3 sequence reads: CASSPGQGAYNEQFF. The CDR3 DNA is TGTGCCAGCAGCCCGGGACAGGGGGCTTACAATGAGCAGTTCTTC.

The chain combines TRBV18 with TRBJ1-6, with a weak D call TRBD1 (5 bases). V was shortened by 3 bases and J by 8 bases, with 11 bases between the two germline ends. CDR3 length: 14 amino acids. Germline V gives CDR1 KGHSH, CDR2 LQKENI. The CDR3 coding sequence is TGTGCCAGCTCACCGGGGGTCAGGGATTCACCCCTCCACTTT. This sequence encodes CASSPGVRDSPLHF.

The V gene is TRBV19, the J gene TRBJ1-1, with TRBD1 as a possible D gene (5 bases). CDR3 size: 13 residues. Germline-derived CDR1 and CDR2 are LNHDA and SQIVND (reference sequence). V was clipped by 6 bases and J by 3 bases, with 11 bases between them. CDR3 loop: CASSRDLDTEAFF. DNA for the CDR3: TGTGCCAGTAGCCGGGACCTCGACACTGAAGCTTTCTTT.